Below, 18 T cell receptor beta chains from the same sample are listed, as sequenced in a study of cytomegalovirus exposure and HLA in healthy donors. 60 Vbeta and 13 Jbeta primers were used in PCR. Only in-frame clones appear in the TCRdb table, and some are missing; sequencing was by immunoSEQ multiplex PCR. This sample has about 130,000 clones, with 70% to 85% found just once. Sequenced material: PBMCs. The receptors were gathered from a woman aged 55-69 years in good health and CMV-seropositive.

The chain uses TRBV6-5 and TRBJ2-5, with TRBD2 matching 9 bases. The J call may be wrong; the DNA end is better matched by TRBJ2-7. CDR1 is MNHEY and CDR2 is SVGAGI in the germline V gene. The CDR3 loop spans 14 amino acids. The CDR3 DNA is TGTGCCAGCAGACCAGCGGGGGGATTCTACGAGCAGTACTTC. Translated: CASRPAGGFYEQYF.

This CDR3 reads CASSLPGMTYEQYF. CDR3 DNA: TGTGCCAGCAGTCTGCCGGGGATGACCTACGAGCAGTACTTC. The genes are TRBV25-1 and TRBJ2-7, with D tentatively TRBD2 (5 bases). The ends were cut back, 5 bases at V and 2 bases at J, with 13 bases in the middle. The CDR3 runs to 14 residues. Per the germline V gene, CDR1 is MGHDK and CDR2 is SYGVNS.

The V call is TRBV19, the J call TRBJ2-7, with 10 bases fitting TRBD2. CDR3 length: 13 residues. CDR1 is LNHDA and CDR2 is SQIVND in the germline V gene (reference sequence). The ends lost 5 bases at V and 11 bases at J; junction bases unmatched: 9. The CDR3 loop is CASSVGTSADKYF. In DNA form, the CDR3 reads TGTGCCAGTAGTGTCGGGACTAGCGCCGATAAGTACTTC.

The rearrangement joins TRBV5-4 to TRBJ2-3, with a tentative D call TRBD1 (5 bases). V was trimmed by 0 bases and J by 3 bases, leaving 5 bases between them. The CDR3 consists of 13 residues. Per germline, CDR1 SGHNT and CDR2 YYREEE (reference sequence). The DNA for the CDR3 is TGTGCCAGCAGCTTGGCAGGGACAGATACGCAGTATTTT. This sequence encodes CASSLAGTDTQYF.

This clone has only a few counts. V usage is TRBV5-1 and J usage is TRBJ2-2, with D uncertain. V was pared by 3 bases and J by 6 bases, with 12 bases between. The germline CDR1 and CDR2 sequences are SGHRS and YFSETQ. This CDR3 has 14 residues. The CDR3 nucleotides are TGCGCCAGCAGCTCCTCTAATGAAGCCGGGGAGCTGTTTTTT. Protein product: CASSSSNEAGELFF.

This clone was seen more than once but under ten times. V and J are TRBV29-1 and TRBJ2-1; TRBD1 matches 10 bases. This CDR3 has 13 residues. In germline, CDR1 is SQVTM, CDR2 ANQGSEA. V trimming: 7 bases; J trimming: 7 bases; junction bases outside the gene matches: 7. The CDR3 is CSGPGTGENEQFF. The CDR3 bases are TGCAGCGGCCCCGGGACAGGGGAAAATGAGCAGTTCTTC.

The genes are TRBV29-1 and TRBJ1-1; D possibly corresponds to TRBD1 (5 bases). This CDR3 is built from 12 residues. V shed 2 bases and J shed 3 bases, with 7 bases lying between them. Germline CDR1 reads SQVTM; CDR2 reads ANQGSEA. The CDR3 DNA sequence: TGCAGCGTTGAACGGGGGGACACTGAAGCTTTCTTT. Its protein product is CSVERGDTEAFF. Full variable domain (remainder filled in from reference TRBV29-1 and TRBJ1-1): SAVISQKPSRDICQRGTSLTIQCQVDSQVTMMFWYRQQPGQSLTLIATANQGSEATYESGFVIDKFPISRPNLTFSTLTVSNMSPEDSSIYLCSVERGDTEAFFGQGTRLTVV.

The CDR3 here is CASSIYAGPANTGELFF. Here the CDR3 DNA reads TGTGCCAGTAGTATATATGCGGGGCCCGCGAACACCGGGGAGCTGTTTTTT. The chain links TRBV19 to TRBJ2-2; tentative D call: TRBD2 (6 bases). Germline V CDR1 and CDR2: LNHDA, SQIVND (reference sequence). V lost 2 bases and J 0 bases, leaving 13 bases between the germline ends. This CDR3 has 17 amino acids.

This chain connects TRBV14 to TRBJ2-7; D remains unclear. V dropped 0 bases and J dropped 5 bases, with 11 bases sitting between them. The CDR3 extends over 14 amino acids. CDR1 is SGHDN, CDR2 FVKESK, per germline. CDR3 DNA sequence: TGTGCCAGCAGCCAAGATCGTGGGCTCCACGAGCAGTACTTC. Its translation is CASSQDRGLHEQYF.

The chain joins TRBV27 to TRBJ1-1; 9 bases line up with TRBD1. This CDR3 contains 13 residues. V shed 4 bases and J 5 bases; nucleotides not matched to a gene: 2. The germline CDR1 and CDR2 sequences are MNHEY and SMNVEV (reference sequence). The chain's CDR3 is CASSSGQGTEAFF. CDR3 in DNA: TGTGCCAGCAGTTCCGGACAGGGGACTGAAGCTTTCTTT.

The chain uses TRBV6-6 and TRBJ1-1, with 7 bases matching TRBD1. V dropped 9 bases and J dropped 3; count of bases not matched to a gene: 4. From germline, CDR1 is MNHNY and CDR2 SVGAGI (reference sequence). The length of the CDR3 is 12 residues. The CDR3 region has the DNA TGTGCCAGTAAGGGGGCTGACACTGAAGCTTTCTTT. This encodes CASKGADTEAFF.

The V gene is TRBV15, the J gene TRBJ1-1; D unresolved. Between the trimmed V and J ends, which lost 1 base and 1 base, there was a span of 13 bases. The CDR3 contains 16 residues. Germline V lookup: CDR1 LNHNV, CDR2 YYDKDF (reference sequence). The CDR3 nucleotides are TGTGCCACCAGCAGAGTCGAGGGTTTTCAGAACACTGAAGCTTTCTTT. It is translated as CATSRVEGFQNTEAFF.

The chain links TRBV5-1 to TRBJ2-5; the D gene is possibly TRBD2 (6 bases). CDR1 SGHRS and CDR2 YFSETQ come from the germline V gene. V shed 7 bases and J shed 5 bases, with 21 bases lying between them. This CDR3 has 15 residues. The DNA of the CDR3 is TGCGCCAGCCGGAGCCTGGGGGGTTGGGGGGAGACCCAGTACTTC. The encoded protein is CASRSLGGWGETQYF.

The V call is TRBV10-3, the J call TRBJ2-5, with D uncertain. Trimming stripped 0 bases from V and 4 bases from J, with 12 bases between. This CDR3 comprises 15 residues. The V gene's germline CDR1 is ENHRY and CDR2 SYGVKD. This CDR3 is CAISESMLPGETQYF. The CDR3 nucleotides are TGTGCCATCAGTGAGTCAATGCTCCCGGGAGAGACCCAGTACTTC.

The chain is built from TRBV19 and TRBJ1-1, with TRBD1 matching 8 bases. Germline loops: CDR1 LNHDA, CDR2 SQIVND (reference sequence). Germline trimming cut 6 bases from V and 3 bases from J; bases unmatched to any gene: 6. The CDR3 consists of 14 residues. The CDR3 bases are TGTGCCAGTAGCCGGACAGGGTGGGACACTGAAGCTTTCTTT. Its translation is CASSRTGWDTEAFF.

This sequence joins TRBV2 and TRBJ2-3; maybe TRBD2 (6 bases). V lost 6 bases to trimming and J lost 5 bases, with 15 bases between them. The germline gives CDR1 SNHLY, CDR2 FYNNEI. This CDR3 region has 14 residues. For the CDR3, the DNA is TGTGCCAGCAGAAGCGGACTAAAGCGAGATACGCAGTATTTT. Translated: CASRSGLKRDTQYF.

This clone was seen more than once but under ten times. The chain couples TRBV7-9 to TRBJ2-7, with D possibly matching TRBD2 (6 bases). Germline CDR1 and CDR2: SEHNR and FQNEAQ (reference sequence). Trimming removed 4 bases from V and 1 base from J, with 11 bases in between. The CDR3 extends over 14 amino acids. CDR3 in amino acids: CASSSGTVSYEQYF. In DNA, the CDR3 is TGTGCCAGCAGCTCCGGGACTGTGTCCTACGAGCAGTACTTC.

The chain employs TRBV2 and TRBJ2-2, with D maybe TRBD1 (8 bases). Germline V gives CDR1 SNHLY, CDR2 FYNNEI. V was shortened by 6 bases and J by 4 bases, with 12 bases between the two germline ends. The CDR3 has 14 amino acids. CDR3 amino acids: CASRQGGVTGELFF. The CDR3 DNA reads TGTGCCAGCAGACAGGGGGGGGTCACCGGGGAGCTGTTTTTT.